These 6 T cell receptor beta chains were all obtained from the same sample, sequenced in a study of shared clonotypes between healthy human individuals. Some clones are missing from TCRdb's copy, which holds only in-frame ones; the method was immunoSEQ multiplex PCR. The sample lists under 1,900,000 clones, about 98.5% occurring once. The sequenced sample consisted of naive CD4+ T cells sorted from blood. Subset meaning: CD45RA+ positively selected. The receptors stem from a man aged 30-40 years in good health.

The J gene is TRBJ2-5, the V gene TRBV28; a possible D gene is TRBD1 (5 bases). The CDR3 spans 14 residues. The germline gives CDR1 MDHEN, CDR2 SYDVKM. The V gene lost 6 bases and the J gene lost 4 bases, with 15 bases spanning the gap. CDR3 sequence (DNA): TGTGCCAGCAGGGGGTTTAGGGGCGCAGAGACCCAGTACTTC. Translating it yields CASRGFRGAETQYF. The full variable domain, its missing parts supplied by reference TRBV28 and TRBJ2-5, is DVKVTQSSRYLVKRTGEKVFLECVQDMDHENMFWYRQDPGLGLRLIYFSYDVKMKEKGDIPEGYSVSREKKERFSLILESASTNQTSMYLCASRGFRGAETQYFGPGTRLLVL.

This chain joins TRBV5-1 and TRBJ1-5; TRBD1 might be the D (5 bases). The CDR3 has 14 amino acids. Germline V gene lookup returns CDR1 SGHRS and CDR2 YFSETQ. The germline V and J ends were trimmed by 4 bases and 7 bases, with 15 bases remaining between them. The CDR3 sequence is CASSLGTGTQPQHF. The CDR3 region has the DNA TGCGCCAGCAGCCTGGGGACCGGGACCCAGCCCCAGCATTTT.

The rearrangement uses TRBV19 and TRBJ2-6; D gene uncertain. CDR1 and CDR2 (germline): LNHDA, SQIVND (reference sequence). The length of the CDR3 is 13 residues. Between the trimmed V and J ends, which lost 9 bases and 0 bases, there was a span of 6 bases. The CDR3 nucleotides are TGTGCCAGCCGGCACTCTGGGGCCAACGTCCTGACTTTC. Amino acids: CASRHSGANVLTF.

This rearrangement joins TRBV7-9 to TRBJ2-3, with 11 bases fitting TRBD2. With V trimmed by 8 bases and J by 3 bases, 4 bases remained unmatched. The CDR3 runs 14 residues. The germline V gene has CDR1 SEHNR and CDR2 FQNEAQ (reference sequence). CDR3 sequence (DNA): TGTGCCAGCTCGACTAGCGGGACGACAGATACGCAGTATTTT. Protein product: CASSTSGTTDTQYF.

This sequence joins TRBV7-6 and TRBJ2-1; TRBD2 matches at 12 bases. CDR1 and CDR2 from the germline V gene are SGHVS and FNYEAQ. This CDR3 comprises 15 residues. V was pared by 5 bases and J by 9 bases, with 8 bases of the junction left unmatched. DNA for the CDR3: TGTGCCAGCAGCATGAATCTAGCGGGAGGGCGTGAGCAGTTCTTC. Amino acid sequence: CASSMNLAGGREQFF. Full variable domain (remainder filled in from reference TRBV7-6 and TRBJ2-1): GAGVSQSPRYKVTKRGQDVALRCDPISGHVSLYWYRQALGQGPEFLTYFNYEAQQDKSGLPNDRFSAERPEGSISTLTIQRTEQRDSAMYRCASSMNLAGGREQFFGPGTRLTVL.

V gene TRBV21-1 combines with J gene TRBJ1-2; TRBD1 is the table's D call, not checked against the DNA. TRBV21-1 is noted as a pseudogene. The CDR3 has 15 residues. This CDR3 reads CASSNLRGANYGYTF. The CDR3 region has the DNA TGTGCCAGCAGCAACCTCAGGGGGGCTAACTATGGCTACACCTTC.